Here is one TCR beta chain with its context. Its antigen is undetermined. V gave up 6 bases and J gave up 5 bases; unmatched junction bases: 6. The CDR3 has 13 amino acids. The data are from a study of T cell responses to AZD1222 COVID-19 vaccine. Whole-study results and caveats: Only 5 to 7 AZD1222 recipients tested seropositive at baseline. Unmutated variant regions reportedly attract nearly half of all spike-specific TCRs. Without day 14 samples, only post-peak T cell repertoires were studied.

Sequencing was performed with immunoSEQ multiplex PCR; in TCRdb, only in-frame clones are kept and a portion is missing. The sample contains about 150,000 clones, 92% of which appear only once. The V and J genes are TRBV12-3 or TRBV12-4 and TRBJ1-2; TRBD1 matches at 7 bases. Sequenced material: peripheral blood, taken on day 0 of AZD1222 vaccination. This receptor was taken from an adult in good health. CDR3 coding DNA: TGTGCCAGCAGGAGACAGGGAGGGTATGGCTACACCTTC. It is translated as CASRRQGGYGYTF.